The 23 T cell receptor beta chains presented below share a single source sample, sequenced in a study of T-cell reconstitution after alpha-beta-depleted transplantation in children. The library targeted TCRbeta and was prepared with unique molecular identifiers. Using its own MiXCR run on the PCR reads, TCRdb lists one record per CDR3 protein. The sample has some 350,000 distinct CDR3 sequences, about 17% seen once. The sample here was PBMCs, mostly from graft donor cells, taken 360 days after TCRalphabeta/CD19-depleted stem cell transplant. These receptors all stem from a male patient between 2 and 9 years old who had a stem cell transplant for acute lymphoblastic leukemia, so the T cells may come from the graft donor.

The J gene is TRBJ2-2, the V gene TRBV4-1; 10 nucleotides agree with TRBD1. Per germline, CDR1 MGHRA and CDR2 YSYEKL. V gave up 4 bases and J gave up 6 bases; unmatched junction bases: 2. The CDR3 covers 14 residues. The CDR3 sequence is CASSPGQGSGELFF. The CDR3 nucleotides are TGCGCCAGCAGCCCGGGACAGGGGTCCGGGGAGCTGTTTTTT.

A few counts support this clonotype. V and J are TRBV5-1 and TRBJ1-2; TRBD1 is a possible D gene (5 bases). The CDR3 spans 15 residues. CDR1 is SGHRS, CDR2 YFSETQ, per germline. V was trimmed by 4 bases and J by 1 base, leaving 14 bases between them. The CDR3 is CASSGDGRLNYGYTF. The DNA for the CDR3 is TGCGCCAGCAGCGGGGACGGGAGACTTAACTATGGCTACACCTTC.

V gene TRBV12-3 or TRBV12-4 combines with J gene TRBJ1-1; D unresolved. Trimming took off 1 base at V and 9 bases at J, with 6 bases between the two ends. The CDR3 totals 11 residues. CDR3 residues: CASSLGRQAFF. The CDR3 DNA reads TGTGCCAGCAGTTTAGGGCGGCAAGCTTTCTTT.

V gene TRBV25-1 combines with J gene TRBJ2-7, with D perhaps TRBD2 (6 bases). The germline CDR1 and CDR2 sequences are MGHDK and SYGVNS. This CDR3 is built from 11 residues. V shed 6 bases and J shed 6 bases, with 9 bases lying between them. DNA of the CDR3: TGTGCCAGCAGGACTAGTGGCGAGCAGTACTTC. It encodes CASRTSGEQYF.

This chain connects TRBV30 to TRBJ2-1, with TRBD2 matching 14 bases. CDR3 length: 18 residues. Unmatched junction bases numbered 11, after V lost 0 bases and J lost 7 bases. CDR1 is GTSNPN and CDR2 is SVGIG in the germline V gene (reference sequence). This chain's CDR3 is CAWSVRAWTSGRRNEQFF. The CDR3 region has the DNA TGTGCCTGGAGTGTACGGGCGTGGACTAGCGGGAGGAGAAATGAGCAGTTCTTC.

This clonotype was seen repeatedly, ten times or more. This chain connects TRBV11-2 to TRBJ2-1; 8 bases line up with TRBD2. Per germline, CDR1 SGHAT and CDR2 FQNNGV. The J segment lost 3 bases and the V segment lost 2 bases, leaving 6 bases of the junction unmatched. CDR3 length: 16 residues. The CDR3 region has the DNA TGTGCCAGCAGCTTATCTGAGGGACTAGTCTACAATGAGCAGTTCTTC. Protein: CASSLSEGLVYNEQFF.

This clonotype was detected only a few times. The chain combines TRBV28 with TRBJ1-4; D remains unclear. From germline, CDR1 is MDHEN and CDR2 SYDVKM. V was cut by 2 bases and J by 4 bases, with 17 bases left in between. The CDR3 runs to 17 residues. The CDR3 reads CASSLTGVVTFNEKLFF. CDR3 bases: TGTGCCAGCAGTTTAACCGGCGTCGTGACCTTTAATGAAAAACTGTTTTTT.

This clonotype has only a few counts. The rearrangement uses TRBV7-8 and TRBJ2-7; possible D gene TRBD2, 6 bases. CDR1 and CDR2 (germline): SGHVS, FQNEAQ. This CDR3 is 19 amino acids long. V dropped 2 bases and J dropped 5 bases, with 28 bases sitting between them. CDR3 region: CASSLYPPPTSLDGNEQYF. CDR3 nucleotide sequence: TGTGCCAGCAGCTTATATCCCCCCCCCACTAGCTTGGATGGGAACGAGCAGTACTTC.

The chain uses TRBV30 and TRBJ2-4; D is possibly TRBD1 (5 bases). Per the germline V gene, CDR1 is GTSNPN and CDR2 is SVGIG (reference sequence). The CDR3 covers 13 residues. V was shortened by 2 bases and J by 7 bases, with 12 bases between the two germline ends. DNA for the CDR3: TGTGCCTGGAGTCAGGGCCACCTTAACATTCAGTACTTC. Translating it yields CAWSQGHLNIQYF.

The rearrangement uses TRBV5-1 and TRBJ2-5, with 9 bases that match TRBD1. This CDR3 has 15 amino acids. V was pared by 5 bases and J by 1 base, with 6 bases of the junction left unmatched. Germline lookup yields CDR1 SGHRS and CDR2 YFSETQ. CDR3 sequence (DNA): TGCGCCAGCAGAAGGGACAGGGCAATCCAAGAGACCCAGTACTTC. Its protein is CASRRDRAIQETQYF.

The table lists this clonotype with a few counts. The gene calls are TRBV7-9 and TRBJ2-3; D not resolved. This CDR3 has 14 amino acids. Germline assignment: CDR1 SEHNR and CDR2 FQNEAQ (reference sequence). The V and J ends lost 2 bases and 3 bases respectively, with 9 bases between them. Here the CDR3 DNA reads TGTGCCAGCAGCTTATATTTGGTAACAGATACGCAGTATTTT. Its protein product is CASSLYLVTDTQYF.

This clonotype occurred many times. The chain combines TRBV7-2 with TRBJ2-3; no clear D gene. Germline V gene sequence: CDR1 SGHTA, CDR2 FQGNSA. The V end lost 5 bases, the J end lost 1 base, and 10 bases lay between the germline ends. This CDR3 comprises 14 residues. CDR3: CASSRTVRTDTQYF. The CDR3 DNA follows: TGTGCCAGCAGCCGGACGGTTCGCACAGATACGCAGTATTTT.

The V call is TRBV20-1, the J call TRBJ1-5, with D possibly TRBD1 on 5 matching bases. Germline V gene data show CDR1 as DFQATT and CDR2 as SNEGSKA (reference sequence). Deletions cut 6 bases from V and 6 bases from J, with 15 bases between. This CDR3 is 13 amino acids long. This CDR3 is CSALSQGIQPQHF. CDR3 DNA: TGCAGTGCCCTTTCTCAGGGAATTCAGCCCCAGCATTTT.

The CDR3 DNA sequence: TGTGCCAGCAGTTACGCAGGTAGGAGCGGGAGGGCCCATGAGCAGTTCTTC. Protein sequence: CASSYAGRSGRAHEQFF. The chain is built from TRBV6-2 or TRBV6-3 and TRBJ2-1, with 10 bases identical to TRBD2. V gave up 2 bases and J gave up 8 bases; unmatched junction bases: 12. CDR3 length equals 17 residues. Germline V gives CDR1 MNHEY, CDR2 SVGEGT.

This clonotype was found a few times. The chain links TRBV7-2 to TRBJ1-2; D perhaps matches TRBD1 (6 bases). There are 14 residues in the CDR3. V was shortened by 5 bases and J by 4 bases, with 14 bases between the two germline ends. Per germline, CDR1 SGHTA and CDR2 FQGNSA. The CDR3 is CASSRTDSFYGYTF. Written as DNA, the CDR3 is TGTGCCAGCAGCCGGACGGACAGCTTCTATGGCTACACCTTC. Based on the CDR3 plus reference TRBV7-2 and TRBJ1-2, the full variable domain is GAGVSQSPSNKVTEKGKDVELRCDPISGHTALYWYRQSLGQGLEFLIYFQGNSAPDKSGLPSDRFSAERTGGSVSTLTIQRTQQEDSAVYLCASSRTDSFYGYTFGSGTRLTVV.

The V call is TRBV5-1, the J call TRBJ2-3; a possible D gene is TRBD2 (6 bases). The germline CDR1 and CDR2 sequences are SGHRS and YFSETQ. CDR3 length equals 15 residues. The germline V and J ends were trimmed by 6 bases and 0 bases, with 14 bases remaining between them. The CDR3 region is CASTREALSTDTQYF. DNA of the CDR3: TGCGCCAGCACCAGGGAGGCGCTAAGCACAGATACGCAGTATTTT.

CDR3 residues: CAISETNRGPDQPQHF. The CDR3 DNA follows: TGTGCCATCAGTGAGACCAACAGGGGGCCGGATCAGCCCCAGCATTTT. The genes are TRBV10-3 and TRBJ1-5; TRBD1 agrees at 9 bases. The CDR3 is made up of 16 amino acids. Unmatched junction bases numbered 7, after V lost 2 bases and J lost 5 bases. Germline V CDR1 and CDR2: ENHRY, SYGVKD.

This clonotype was detected ten times or more. The gene calls are TRBV4-1 and TRBJ2-7, with D unresolved. CDR1 MGHRA and CDR2 YSYEKL come from the germline V gene. This CDR3 region has 15 residues. V was cut by 0 bases and J by 4 bases, with 13 bases left in between. CDR3 amino acids: CASSQERLNSYEQYF. In DNA, the CDR3 is TGCGCCAGCAGCCAAGAGAGGTTAAACTCTTACGAGCAGTACTTC.

Regarding this clonotype: A much more abundant neighbour one base away suggests this may be a read error. The conserved closing phenylalanine or tryptophan is absent in this CDR3, likely reflecting a read error. This chain connects TRBV29-1 to TRBJ2-1; D not certain. Trimming cost V 3 bases and J 0 bases, with 18 bases left between them. The CDR3 runs 17 residues. Germline loops: CDR1 SQVTM, CDR2 ANQGSEA. In nucleotides, the CDR3 is TGCAGCGTTGAGGGGATCCGGGCCCCCCCCTCCTACAATGAGCAGTTCTAC. Translation: CSVEGIRAPPSYNEQFY.

This clonotype has more than one count but fewer than ten. The chain is built from TRBV4-3 and TRBJ2-2; D call uncertain. CDR1 is LGHNA, CDR2 YSLEER, per germline. The CDR3 is 13 residues long. V gave up 3 bases and J gave up 7 bases, with 9 bases separating them. CDR3 in DNA: TGCGCCAGCAGCCATGGAGTAGGCGGGGAGCTGTTTTTT. Translated: CASSHGVGGELFF.

The V call is TRBV27, the J call TRBJ2-1; TRBD2 matches at 14 bases. Trimming removed 6 bases from V and 0 bases from J; junction bases left unmatched: 7. CDR1 is MNHEY and CDR2 is SMNVEV in the germline V gene (reference sequence). This CDR3 contains 18 residues. The DNA for the CDR3 is TGTGCCAGCAGACAAGGACTAGCGGGAGGTAGCTCCTACAATGAGCAGTTCTTC. Translation: CASRQGLAGGSSYNEQFF.

In its sample, this clonotype was seen a few times. This chain connects TRBV5-8 to TRBJ2-7, with D maybe TRBD2 (6 bases). The CDR3 has 15 amino acids. Trimming pared 0 bases from V and 5 bases from J, leaving 15 bases between. Looked up from germline, CDR1 is SGHTS and CDR2 is YDEGEE. The CDR3 DNA reads TGTGCCAGCAGCTTGGAGGGAATAGGGAGGAACGAGCAGTACTTC. Its translation is CASSLEGIGRNEQYF.

A few counts support this clonotype. The chain is built from TRBV4-2 and TRBJ2-1; 11 nucleotides line up with TRBD2. Germline loops: CDR1 LGHNA, CDR2 YNFKEQ. The CDR3 loop spans 15 amino acids. With 6 bases clipped from V and 3 bases from J, the junction kept 4 bases outside the gene matches. As DNA, the CDR3 is TGTGCCAGCAGACGAACTAGCGGGGGCTACAATGAGCAGTTCTTC. It yields the protein CASRRTSGGYNEQFF.